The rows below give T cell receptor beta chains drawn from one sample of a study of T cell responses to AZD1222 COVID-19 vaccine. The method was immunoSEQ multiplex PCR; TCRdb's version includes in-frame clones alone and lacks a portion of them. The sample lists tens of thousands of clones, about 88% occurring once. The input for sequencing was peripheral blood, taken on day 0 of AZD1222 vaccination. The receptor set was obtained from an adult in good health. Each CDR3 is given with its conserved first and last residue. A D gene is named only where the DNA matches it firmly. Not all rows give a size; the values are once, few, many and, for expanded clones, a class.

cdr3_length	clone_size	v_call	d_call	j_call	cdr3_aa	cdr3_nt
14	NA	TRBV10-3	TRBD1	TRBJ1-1	CAISARGQGSSAFF	TGTGCCATCAGTGCCCGGGGACAGGGTAGTTCAGCTTTCTTT
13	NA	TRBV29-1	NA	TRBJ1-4	CSVEVGGGEKLFF	TGCAGCGTTGAGGTCGGTGGAGGTGAAAAACTGTTTTTT
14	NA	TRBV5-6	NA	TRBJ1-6	CASSRRTRNSPLHF	TGTGCCAGCAGCCGGCGGACACGGAATTCACCCCTCCACTTT
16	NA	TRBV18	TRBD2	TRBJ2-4	CASSPALAVAKNIQYF	TGTGCCAGCTCACCCGCACTAGCGGTAGCCAAAAACATTCAGTACTTC
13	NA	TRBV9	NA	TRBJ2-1	CASSVAGSHEQFF	TGTGCCAGCAGCGTAGCAGGGTCCCATGAGCAGTTCTTC
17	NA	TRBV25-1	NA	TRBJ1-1	CASSAQRTDQGGTEAFF	TGTGCCAGCAGTGCGCAGAGAACAGACCAGGGAGGGACTGAAGCTTTCTTT
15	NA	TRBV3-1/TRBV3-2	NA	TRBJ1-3	CASSRTTGSGNTIYF	TGTGCCAGCAGCCGAACAACGGGCTCTGGAAACACCATATATTTT
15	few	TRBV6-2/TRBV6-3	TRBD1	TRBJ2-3	CASSYGTGGADTQYF	TGTGCCAGCAGTTACGGGACAGGGGGCGCAGATACGCAGTATTTT
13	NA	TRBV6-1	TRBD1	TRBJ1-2	CASSEASGGGYTF	TGTGCCAGCAGTGAAGCTTCAGGGGGCGGCTACACCTTC
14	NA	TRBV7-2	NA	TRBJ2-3	CASSLTRSTDTQYF	TGTGCCAGCAGCTTGACCCGAAGCACAGATACGCAGTATTTT
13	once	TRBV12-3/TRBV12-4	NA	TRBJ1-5	CASSLDRAQPQHF	TGTGCCAGCAGTTTAGACAGGGCTCAGCCCCAGCATTTT
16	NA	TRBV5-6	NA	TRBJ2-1	CASSSQRVIVYNEQFF	TGTGCCAGCAGCTCCCAAAGGGTCATAGTCTACAATGAGCAGTTCTTC
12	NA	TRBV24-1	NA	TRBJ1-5	CATSDPPQPQHF	TGTGCCACCAGTGATCCCCCCCAGCCCCAGCATTTT
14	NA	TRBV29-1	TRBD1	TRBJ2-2	CSADRQGPGGELFF	TGCAGCGCCGACCGACAGGGCCCGGGCGGGGAGCTGTTTTTT
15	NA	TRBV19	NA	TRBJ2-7	CASSIDKRLSYEQYF	TGTGCCAGTAGTATAGACAAACGGCTCTCCTACGAGCAGTACTTC
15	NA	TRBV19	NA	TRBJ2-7	CASSIGHGGGYEQYF	TGTGCCAGTAGTATAGGCCACGGCGGTGGCTACGAGCAGTACTTC
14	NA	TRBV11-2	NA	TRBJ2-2	CASSLDRGPGELFF	TGTGCCAGCAGCTTAGATCGGGGCCCCGGGGAGCTGTTTTTT
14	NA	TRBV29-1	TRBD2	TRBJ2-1	CSVVALADLNEQFF	TGCAGCGTTGTCGCCCTAGCGGACCTCAATGAGCAGTTCTTC
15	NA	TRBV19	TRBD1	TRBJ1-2	CASSIDGRDRGRFTF	TGTGCCAGTAGTATAGATGGCCGGGACAGGGGACGATTCACCTTC
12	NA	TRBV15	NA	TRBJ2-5	CATSKGSQTQYF	TGTGCCACCTCGAAGGGGTCCCAGACCCAGTACTTC
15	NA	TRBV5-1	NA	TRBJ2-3	CASSLVGQGTDTQYF	TGCGCCAGCAGCTTGGTCGGTCAGGGCACAGATACGCAGTATTTT
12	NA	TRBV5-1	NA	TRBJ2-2	CASRENSGELFF	TGCGCCAGCAGAGAGAACAGCGGGGAGCTGTTTTTT
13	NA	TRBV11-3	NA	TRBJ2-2	CASRPANTGELFF	TGTGCCAGCAGGCCAGCTAACACCGGGGAGCTGTTTTTT
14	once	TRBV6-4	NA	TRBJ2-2	CASSVVEATGELFF	TGTGCCAGCAGTGTCGTCGAGGCCACCGGGGAGCTGTTTTTT
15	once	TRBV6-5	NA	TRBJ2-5	CASRTVGVRTQTQYF	TGTGCCAGCAGGACCGTAGGGGTACGAACACAGACCCAGTACTTC
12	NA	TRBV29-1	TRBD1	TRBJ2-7	CSVGDSDYEQYF	TGCAGCGTTGGGGACAGCGACTACGAGCAGTACTTC
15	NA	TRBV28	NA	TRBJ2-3	CASMWARGGTDTQYF	TGTGCCAGCATGTGGGCGCGGGGCGGCACAGATACGCAGTATTTT
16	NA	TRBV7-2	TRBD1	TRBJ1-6	CASSALTGLYNSPLHF	TGTGCCAGCAGCGCCTTGACAGGGCTCTATAATTCACCCCTCCACTTT
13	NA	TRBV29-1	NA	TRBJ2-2	CSAASVGTGELFF	TGCAGCGCCGCTTCAGTGGGCACCGGGGAGCTGTTTTTT
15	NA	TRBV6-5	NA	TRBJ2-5	CASTRGPLNQETQYF	TGTGCCAGCACCCGAGGTCCCCTGAACCAAGAGACCCAGTACTTC
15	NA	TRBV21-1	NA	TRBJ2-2	CASSQRQLDRLELFF	TGTGCCAGCAGCCAAAGACAGCTAGACCGGTTGGAGCTGTTTTTT
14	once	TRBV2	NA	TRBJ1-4	CASSERVVDEKLFF	TGTGCCAGCAGTGAGAGGGTGGTTGACGAAAAACTGTTTTTT